This T cell receptor beta chain was sequenced for a study of blood T cell repertoires in COVID-19. Turning to the study itself: Material from acute and convalescent COVID-19 was sourced from the United States, Italy and Spain. Nucleic acid was either cDNA or gDNA, and it came from T cells, B-cell-depleted T cells, or PBMCs.

How the authors handled the data: Amplification from reference gene primers served as the basis for estimated nucleated cell counts. Method: immunoSEQ multiplex PCR; TCRdb's copy keeps in-frame clones and lacks some. D and trimming were read from the DNA, whereas the V and J calls and clone size are those reported in that table. This sample carries hundreds of thousands of clones, about nine tenths of them seen once, and the ten largest clones take 6% to 7%. The sample holds a few counts of this clone. Germline CDR1 GTSNPN, CDR2 SVGIG (reference sequence). This CDR3 region has 14 residues. V shed 5 bases and J shed 3 bases, with 14 bases lying between them. Enrollment of patients from Seattle took place during active infection, with longitudinal follow-up.

This chain links TRBV30 with TRBJ1-5; D is unclear. The sequenced sample was peripheral blood. The sequence derives from a woman aged 50 to 60 with COVID-19, enrolled during active disease. This CDR3 is CAWEVEATNQPQHF. In DNA form, the CDR3 reads TGTGCCTGGGAAGTCGAAGCCACCAATCAGCCCCAGCATTTT.